Following are 27 T cell receptor beta chains from one sample sequenced in a study of cytomegalovirus exposure and HLA in healthy donors. Researchers ran the PCR with 60 Vbeta and 13 Jbeta primers. Assay used: immunoSEQ multiplex PCR; TCRdb lists only in-frame clones, some missing. The data hold around 76,000 clones, with more than 60% observed a single time. Sequencing was performed on PBMCs. Receptors originate from a man aged 35-49 years in good health and CMV-seronegative.

Comments on this clone: The conserved final phenylalanine or tryptophan is absent from the CDR3, which likely points to a read error. This chain joins TRBV9 and TRBJ1-6, with D perhaps TRBD1 (6 bases). The CDR3 has 14 residues. CDR1 and CDR2 (germline): SGDLS, YYNGEE. V lost 0 bases to trimming and J lost 9 bases, with 10 bases between them. CDR3 loop: CASSVEQGGSPLHS. The CDR3 DNA is TGTGCCAGCAGCGTAGAACAGGGTGGTTCACCCCTCCACTCT.

The chain uses TRBV28 and TRBJ2-1; 7 bases map to TRBD2. The CDR3 is 19 residues long. CDR1 MDHEN and CDR2 SYDVKM come from the germline V gene. V gave up 5 bases and J gave up 5 bases; unmatched junction bases: 21. CDR3 in DNA: TGTGCCAGCAGTCTGTCCCTTGGGTTAGGGACTATCTTTGACAATGAGCAGTTCTTC. This gives the protein CASSLSLGLGTIFDNEQFF.

This chain links TRBV2 with TRBJ1-5; possible D gene TRBD1, 6 bases. Trimming took 3 bases from V and 6 from J, leaving 12 bases between them. From germline, CDR1 is SNHLY and CDR2 FYNNEI. The CDR3 loop spans 14 amino acids. The CDR3 sequence: CASSDQGGGQPQHF. The CDR3, as DNA: TGTGCCAGCAGTGATCAGGGAGGGGGTCAGCCCCAGCATTTT.

The chain employs TRBV7-2 and TRBJ2-7; D possibly corresponds to TRBD2 (5 bases). Trimming shortened V by 4 bases and J by 2 bases, and 15 bases separated the two germline ends. CDR3 length equals 15 residues. CDR1 is SGHTA, CDR2 FQGNSA, per germline. The CDR3 sequence is CASSSPLRRTYEQYF. In nucleotides, the CDR3 is TGTGCCAGCAGCTCCCCTCTCCGGAGGACCTACGAGCAGTACTTC.

The rearrangement uses TRBV6-1 and TRBJ2-7, with D unclear. CDR3 length: 12 amino acids. V lost 4 bases, J lost 6 bases, and 10 bases lay in between. In germline, CDR1 is MNHNS, CDR2 SASEGT. CDR3 amino acids: CASSGSVGEQYF. The CDR3 region has the DNA TGTGCCAGCAGTGGATCTGTCGGCGAGCAGTACTTC.

The V and J genes are TRBV18 and TRBJ2-7, with D unresolved. CDR1 and CDR2 (germline): KGHSH, LQKENI. Trimming took off 0 bases at V and 1 base at J, with 7 bases between the two ends. CDR3 length: 14 residues. CDR3 amino acids: CASSPPSGSYEQYF. For the CDR3, the DNA is TGTGCCAGCTCACCACCGTCAGGATCCTACGAGCAGTACTTC.

The rearrangement joins TRBV19 to TRBJ2-7; D is possibly TRBD1 (6 bases). The ends were cut back, 6 bases at V and 13 bases at J, with 22 bases in the middle. The germline V gene encodes CDR1 LNHDA and CDR2 SQIVND (reference sequence). The CDR3 extends over 13 amino acids. Here the CDR3 reads CASRTDDRLPFYF. CDR3 DNA sequence: TGTGCCAGTAGAACAGATGACAGGCTTCCCTTCTACTTC.

The CDR3 sequence: CASSQEREGGSGNNEQFF. For the CDR3, the DNA is TGCGCCAGCAGCCAAGAACGGGAGGGCGGGAGCGGCAACAATGAGCAGTTCTTC. The chain is built from TRBV4-1 and TRBJ2-1; 8 nucleotides align to TRBD2. This CDR3 is 18 amino acids long. The V and J ends lost 0 bases and 5 bases, in that order; junction bases with no gene match: 12. CDR1 MGHRA and CDR2 YSYEKL come from the germline V gene.

In this sample, this clone turned up once. The chain employs TRBV18 and TRBJ2-1; 7 nucleotides align to TRBD2. This CDR3 has 18 amino acids. Looked up from germline, CDR1 is KGHSH and CDR2 is LQKENI. Germline trimming cut 0 bases from V and 6 bases from J; bases unmatched to any gene: 14. CDR3 bases: TGTGCCAGCTCACCACCCACAAGGGAGGGAGTGGTTCGCAATGAGCAGTTCTTC. Translation gives CASSPPTREGVVRNEQFF.

V is TRBV12-5 and J is TRBJ2-1; the D gene is possibly TRBD2 (6 bases). Per germline, CDR1 LGHNT and CDR2 FRNRAP. The CDR3 is 13 residues long. Deletions cut 3 bases from V and 6 bases from J, with 9 bases between. In nucleotides, the CDR3 is TGTGCTAGTGGTTTTTGGAGGGGCAATGAGCAGTTCTTC. This encodes CASGFWRGNEQFF.

The CDR3, as DNA: TGTGCTAGTGGTTTGGCACTACAGGGGAATAGCAATCAGCCCCAGCATTTT. Its translation: CASGLALQGNSNQPQHF. This chain uses TRBV12-5 with TRBJ1-5; 7 bases are shared with TRBD1. The V gene end was trimmed by 1 base and the J gene end by 0 bases; junction bases not matched to a gene: 6. Germline lookup yields CDR1 LGHNT and CDR2 FRNRAP. The CDR3 is made up of 17 amino acids.

The CDR3 region is CASSLGRSYEQYF. For the CDR3, the DNA is TGTGCCAGCAGCTTAGGCCGGAGCTACGAGCAGTACTTC. The rearrangement uses TRBV13 and TRBJ2-7, with unresolved D. The V and J ends lost 0 bases and 3 bases respectively, with 6 bases between them. CDR3 size: 13 residues. Germline CDR1 and CDR2: PRHDT and FYEKMQ (reference sequence).

The chain joins TRBV7-2 to TRBJ2-7, with D unclear. Germline V CDR1 and CDR2: SGHTA, FQGNSA. The CDR3 is 14 amino acids. V was pared by 5 bases and J by 0 bases, with 11 bases between. Here the CDR3 reads CASSPRYDSYEQYF. The CDR3 DNA sequence: TGTGCCAGCAGCCCCAGGTACGACTCCTACGAGCAGTACTTC.

This clone was seen only once. The rearrangement links TRBV28 to TRBJ2-5, with 10 bases lining up with TRBD2. The germline V gene encodes CDR1 MDHEN and CDR2 SYDVKM. J was trimmed by 4 bases and V by 4 bases; bases with no gene match: 9. The CDR3 sequence is 16 residues long. The CDR3 DNA follows: TGTGCCAGCAGTTCCCCTAGCGGGAGTCTTCGAGAGACCCAGTACTTC. Its protein is CASSSPSGSLRETQYF.

J is TRBJ2-7 and V is TRBV7-9; tentative D call: TRBD1 (6 bases). V was trimmed by 3 bases and J by 7 bases, leaving 19 bases between them. Germline V CDR1 and CDR2: SEHNR, FQNEAQ (reference sequence). The CDR3 is 15 residues long. The CDR3 nucleotides are TGTGCCAGCAGCTTGGCAGGGGACCCTACGGGGGAGCAGTACTTC. Protein product: CASSLAGDPTGEQYF.

The chain is built from TRBV4-1 and TRBJ2-2; TRBD1 matches 9 bases. V lost 4 bases and J lost 2; bases outside the gene matches: 8. The CDR3 runs 17 residues. Germline loops: CDR1 MGHRA, CDR2 YSYEKL. Written as DNA, the CDR3 is TGCGCCAGCAGCCGAGGGACAGGGACTCTTAACACCGGGGAGCTGTTTTTT. This codes for CASSRGTGTLNTGELFF.

This clone appeared once. The chain recombines TRBV6-1 with TRBJ1-1; D is uncertain. The CDR3 has 13 amino acids. The V end lost 7 bases, the J end lost 4 bases, and 13 bases lay between the germline ends. CDR1 MNHNS and CDR2 SASEGT come from the germline V gene. The CDR3 loop is CASKSREATEAFF. As DNA, the CDR3 is TGTGCCAGCAAGTCCCGGGAAGCCACTGAAGCTTTCTTT.

The chain links TRBV5-1 to TRBJ1-4; D might be TRBD1 (5 bases). This CDR3 spans 16 amino acids. Germline lookup yields CDR1 SGHRS and CDR2 YFSETQ. Between the trimmed V and J ends, which lost 0 bases and 8 bases, there was a span of 17 bases. DNA for the CDR3: TGCGCCAGCAGCTTGGCAGGGCCAAATCGGCGGGAAAAACTGTTTTTT. This translates into CASSLAGPNRREKLFF.

This rearrangement joins TRBV5-4 to TRBJ1-3, with D maybe TRBD1 (6 bases). Germline V gene data show CDR1 as SGHNT and CDR2 as YYREEE (reference sequence). The CDR3 length is 16 residues. The ends were cut back, 0 bases at V and 4 bases at J, with 14 bases in the middle. The CDR3 nucleotides are TGTGCCAGCAGCTTGGATCTACAGGGAAAGGGAAACACCATATATTTT. Translating gives CASSLDLQGKGNTIYF.

On this clone: One junction end disagrees with the germline gene, perhaps due to a read error. This sequence joins TRBV7-9 and TRBJ1-2; TRBD1 aligns across 8 bases. CDR1 and CDR2 (germline): SEHNR, FQNEAQ (reference sequence). The CDR3 length is 12 residues. The CDR3 DNA is TGTTCCAGCAATCAGGGGGCGTCTTCCTACACCTTC. Its translation: CSSNQGASSYTF.

The gene calls are TRBV5-1 and TRBJ2-1; possible D gene TRBD2, 5 bases. Germline V gene data show CDR1 as SGHRS and CDR2 as YFSETQ. The V end was cut by 5 bases, the J end by 5 bases, with 14 bases between. CDR3 length: 14 residues. CDR3 residues: CASRRESGNNEQFF. The CDR3 DNA follows: TGCGCCAGCAGACGAGAATCGGGGAACAATGAGCAGTTCTTC.

The chain carries TRBV4-1 and TRBJ2-5; D unclear. V was trimmed by 5 bases and J by 7 bases, leaving 8 bases between them. The CDR3 is made up of 11 amino acids. The germline V gene encodes CDR1 MGHRA and CDR2 YSYEKL. CDR3 sequence reads: CASSKNGTQYF. The DNA of the CDR3 is TGCGCCAGCAGCAAAAACGGGACCCAGTACTTC.

This clone has a single count. The V and J genes are TRBV4-1 and TRBJ2-7; 7 bases align to TRBD2. The trim removed 2 bases at V and 1 base at J, leaving 2 bases unmatched. This CDR3 is built from 14 residues. The germline V gene has CDR1 MGHRA and CDR2 YSYEKL. CDR3 loop: CASSQLAVSYEQYF. The DNA for the CDR3 is TGCGCCAGCAGCCAACTAGCGGTGTCCTACGAGCAGTACTTC.

The rearrangement joins TRBV25-1 to TRBJ2-1, with 8 nucleotides matching TRBD1. With 0 bases clipped from V and 3 bases from J, the junction kept 4 bases outside the gene matches. Looked up from germline, CDR1 is MGHDK and CDR2 is SYGVNS. CDR3 length: 16 residues. The CDR3 DNA follows: TGTGCCAGCAGTGAATATTTAACAGGGGGCTACAATGAGCAGTTCTTC. It is translated as CASSEYLTGGYNEQFF.

The CDR3 reads CASSLGGAGNTEAFF. CDR3 sequence (DNA): TGTGCCAGCAGCTTAGGGGGCGCTGGGAACACTGAAGCTTTCTTT. V usage is TRBV7-3 and J usage is TRBJ1-1, with a possible D match to TRBD1 (6 bases). CDR3 length equals 15 residues. Per the germline V gene, CDR1 is SGHTA and CDR2 is FQGTGA. The V and J ends lost 2 bases and 1 base respectively, with 11 bases between them.

This clone was counted only a few times. J is TRBJ2-5 and V is TRBV13; 7 bases are a match to TRBD1. TRBJ2-7 explains the end of the DNA better; the J call may be wrong. The germline V gene has CDR1 PRHDT and CDR2 FYEKMQ (reference sequence). The CDR3 loop spans 14 amino acids. CDR3 DNA sequence: TGTGCCAGCAGTTACGAAAGGGGGCAGTACGAGCAGTACTTC. Translation: CASSYERGQYEQYF.

The chain couples TRBV21-1 to TRBJ1-5. TRBV21-1 represents a pseudogene. This CDR3 region has 12 residues. For the CDR3, the DNA is TGTGCCAGCAGCAAACATGAGCAGCCCCAGCATTTT. Protein: CASSKHEQPQHF.